Sequencing of this TCR beta chain was carried out in a study of Graves' ophthalmopathy and Graves' hyperthyroidism. In the study overall: Stable hyperthyroid donors showed no ophthalmopathy during 18 months follow-up.

Study-level points and caveats: Sensitivity reached roughly 71% and specificity more than 72% when the model predicted ophthalmopathy progression.

The TCR beta CDR3 regions underwent amplification from RNA transcripts. The authors performed first-round RT-PCR with HTBI primers and then a second-round multiplex PCR. MiXCR, run by TCRdb on the multiplex PCR reads, gives a single entry per CDR3 protein. The table includes around 1,000,000 distinct CDR3 sequences, about two fifths detected once. Notes on this clonotype: The antigen is undetermined. Mismatch with germline at one junction end may stem from a read error.

Germline loops: CDR1 ENHRY, CDR2 SYGVKD. This CDR3 has 15 amino acids. This sequence originates from an adult man with Graves' hyperthyroidism. Sequences were obtained from peripheral blood or thyroid tissue (not recorded which). V gene TRBV10-3 combines with J gene TRBJ1-6; D might be TRBD1 (6 bases). The DNA for the CDR3 is TGTGCCATCAGTAGTCAGGGGCCCTACAATTCACCCCTCCACTTT. It encodes CAISSQGPYNSPLHF.